These 25 T cell receptor beta chains were all obtained from the same sample, sequenced in a study of blood T cell repertoires in COVID-19. Produced via immunoSEQ multiplex PCR; TCRdb's table is partial and in-frame only. The repertoire holds 400,000 or so clones, with nearly 90% as singletons. The sample was PBMCs or T cells enriched from blood (not recorded which). The receptors were sampled from a woman between 40 and 50 years old with acute COVID-19.

As regards this clone: Other nucleotide sequences from this sample produce the same CDR3. The CDR3 DNA follows: TGTGCCAGTAGTATAGGACAGGATAACTATGGCTACACCTTC. It translates to CASSIGQDNYGYTF. V is TRBV19 and J is TRBJ1-2; TRBD1 is a possible D gene (6 bases). Deletions cut 1 base from V and 1 base from J, with 7 bases between. Germline V CDR1 and CDR2: LNHDA, SQIVND (reference sequence). The CDR3 totals 14 residues.

The chain employs TRBV20-1 and TRBJ1-2; 7 bases agree with TRBD1. The CDR3 is made up of 13 amino acids. The germline gives CDR1 DFQATT, CDR2 SNEGSKA (reference sequence). V was pared by 3 bases and J by 5 bases, with 6 bases of the junction left unmatched. The CDR3 loop is CSASLGTDYGYTF. CDR3 sequence (DNA): TGCAGTGCTAGTCTCGGGACAGATTATGGCTACACCTTC.

This clone occurred once. The chain links TRBV6-5 to TRBJ2-7; 13 bases line up with TRBD2. Germline CDR1 and CDR2: MNHEY and SVGAGI. This CDR3 has 14 amino acids. V dropped 8 bases and J dropped 7; count of bases not matched to a gene: 8. CDR3 bases: TGTGCCAGCTTACTAGCGGGGGGGCCTAGGGAGCAGTACTTC. Translating it yields CASLLAGGPREQYF.

The V gene is TRBV2, the J gene TRBJ2-2; a possible D gene is TRBD2 (6 bases). Germline V CDR1 and CDR2: SNHLY, FYNNEI. V lost 7 bases, J lost 1 base, and 13 bases lay in between. The CDR3 has 15 amino acids. CDR3 loop: CASKYAGMNTGELFF. The CDR3 DNA sequence: TGTGCCAGCAAGTACGCGGGGATGAACACCGGGGAGCTGTTTTTT.

The table lists this clone with a few counts. V and J are TRBV27 and TRBJ1-5; 8 bases align to TRBD1. The J segment lost 5 bases and the V segment lost 0 bases, leaving 3 bases of the junction unmatched. This CDR3 has 15 amino acids. Germline V CDR1 and CDR2: MNHEY, SMNVEV (reference sequence). CDR3 nucleotides: TGTGCCAGCAGTTTATCCGGGACAGGCCATCAGCCCCAGCATTTT. Its protein product is CASSLSGTGHQPQHF.

This CDR3 is CASSLVAGVVTYEQYF. CDR3 sequence (DNA): TGTGCCAGCAGCTTAGTGGCAGGGGTCGTCACCTACGAGCAGTACTTC. The V call is TRBV7-2, the J call TRBJ2-7; possibly TRBD1 for D (6 bases). This CDR3 comprises 16 residues. V was pared by 1 base and J by 2 bases, with 15 bases between. Germline V gene sequence: CDR1 SGHTA, CDR2 FQGNSA.

Many counts were recorded for this clone. The V and J genes are TRBV10-3 and TRBJ2-2, with a weak D call TRBD2 (5 bases). The germline V and J ends were trimmed by 4 bases and 0 bases, with 9 bases remaining between them. The length of the CDR3 is 15 residues. Germline assignment: CDR1 ENHRY and CDR2 SYGVKD. The CDR3 reads CAISGGAANTGELFF. As DNA, the CDR3 is TGTGCCATCAGTGGGGGAGCAGCGAACACCGGGGAGCTGTTTTTT.

The CDR3 reads CASSLTAQGIYF. CDR3 nucleotides: TGTGCCAGCAGTTTGACAGCGCAGGGTATATATTTT. V and J are TRBV12-3 or TRBV12-4 and TRBJ1-3; weak D call: TRBD1 (5 bases). The ends were cut back, 3 bases at V and 13 bases at J, with 13 bases in the middle. This CDR3 is built from 12 residues.

As concerns this clone: The sample carries other DNA sequences with the same CDR3. V is TRBV19 and J is TRBJ2-1; D not resolved. The V and J ends lost 3 bases and 1 base respectively, with 7 bases between them. Germline CDR1 LNHDA, CDR2 SQIVND (reference sequence). This CDR3 has 14 amino acids. CDR3 nucleotide sequence: TGTGCCAGTAGTATCGGTTCGTCCTACAATGAGCAGTTCTTC. It encodes CASSIGSSYNEQFF.

With respect to this clone: The sample carries other DNA sequences with the same CDR3. The V and J genes are TRBV19 and TRBJ1-1; perhaps TRBD1 as D (5 bases). The germline V gene encodes CDR1 LNHDA and CDR2 SQIVND (reference sequence). CDR3 length: 13 residues. The V gene lost 3 bases and the J gene lost 1 base, with 6 bases spanning the gap. The CDR3: CASSIGQNTEAFF. In DNA, the CDR3 is TGTGCCAGTAGTATTGGACAGAACACTGAAGCTTTCTTT.

This chain links TRBV6-6 with TRBJ1-2; D not certain. V was trimmed by 2 bases and J by 4 bases, leaving 8 bases between them. CDR1 MNHNY and CDR2 SVGAGI come from the germline V gene (reference sequence). The CDR3 extends over 13 amino acids. DNA of the CDR3: TGTGCCAGCAGTTACGAGCGTGTCTATGGCTACACCTTC. It yields the protein CASSYERVYGYTF.

This sequence joins TRBV18 and TRBJ1-2; 10 bases are shared with TRBD1. Germline V CDR1 and CDR2: KGHSH, LQKENI. Unmatched junction bases numbered 16, after V lost 4 bases and J lost 5 bases. CDR3 length: 18 amino acids. The CDR3 DNA sequence: TGTGCCAGCTCACGCCAGGGTTCCCAGAGACAGGGGGCGTATGGCTACACCTTC. Protein: CASSRQGSQRQGAYGYTF.

This clone showed up just a few times. The rearrangement uses TRBV6-5 and TRBJ1-1; D possibly corresponds to TRBD1 (5 bases). Trimming pared 6 bases from V and 0 bases from J, leaving 14 bases between. CDR1 MNHEY and CDR2 SVGAGI come from the germline V gene. The CDR3 is made up of 15 amino acids. CDR3 DNA sequence: TGTGCCAGCAGCCAAGAGACAGTAATGAACACTGAAGCTTTCTTT. Translation gives CASSQETVMNTEAFF.

The chain recombines TRBV3-1 (or the pseudogene TRBV3-2) with TRBJ1-2; D is perhaps TRBD1 (6 bases). There are 14 residues in the CDR3. The germline V gene encodes CDR1 LGHDT and CDR2 YNNKEL (reference sequence). Trimming shortened V by 5 bases and J by 4 bases, and 14 bases separated the two germline ends. CDR3 sequence reads: CASSINQGSYGYTF. Written as DNA, the CDR3 is TGTGCCAGCAGCATAAACCAGGGGAGCTATGGCTACACCTTC.

This chain uses TRBV2 with TRBJ1-1, with a weak D call TRBD1 (5 bases). CDR1 is SNHLY and CDR2 is FYNNEI in the germline V gene. The V end lost 6 bases, the J end lost 1 base, and 9 bases lay between the germline ends. The CDR3 contains 13 residues. CDR3 DNA sequence: TGTGCCAGCAGCTACGACAGGAACACTGAAGCTTTCTTT. It codes for CASSYDRNTEAFF.

The chain couples TRBV7-6 to TRBJ2-2; 9 bases agree with TRBD2. This CDR3 has 16 amino acids. Germline trimming cut 1 base from V and 4 bases from J; bases unmatched to any gene: 4. Germline assignment: CDR1 SGHVS and CDR2 FNYEAQ. The CDR3 DNA reads as TGTGCCAGCAGCTTAGTTAGCGGGGGACCCACCGGGGAGCTGTTTTTT. Translating it yields CASSLVSGGPTGELFF.

The chain has TRBV6-5 and TRBJ2-7; 12 bases line up with TRBD2. This CDR3 is 14 amino acids long. Germline V gene lookup returns CDR1 MNHEY and CDR2 SVGAGI. V shed 8 bases and J 2 bases; nucleotides not matched to a gene: 4. The CDR3 protein is CASLGLAGTYEQYF. The CDR3 nucleotides read TGTGCCAGCTTAGGACTAGCGGGAACCTACGAGCAGTACTTC.

The chain employs TRBV6-5 and TRBJ1-1; a weak D match, TRBD1 (5 bases). Germline V gives CDR1 MNHEY, CDR2 SVGAGI. The CDR3 covers 13 residues. Trimming removed 10 bases at V and 0 bases at J, with 12 bases between. CDR3 coding DNA: TGTGCCACGGGGGAGGGGCTGAACACTGAAGCTTTCTTT. As protein: CATGEGLNTEAFF.

The chain joins TRBV2 to TRBJ1-3; D possibly corresponds to TRBD1 (5 bases). CDR3 length: 16 residues. V was clipped by 3 bases and J by 0 bases, with 12 bases between them. From germline, CDR1 is SNHLY and CDR2 FYNNEI. The CDR3, as DNA: TGTGCCAGCAGTGAGGCCAGGGCCTACTCTGGAAACACCATATATTTT. Translation gives CASSEARAYSGNTIYF.

The chain joins TRBV24-1 to TRBJ2-2; D remains unclear. CDR3 length: 15 residues. The V end lost 3 bases, the J end lost 1 base, and 8 bases lay between the germline ends. Germline V gives CDR1 KGHDR, CDR2 SFDVKD. CDR3 coding DNA: TGTGCCACCAGTGATCTTCGTAGGAACACCGGGGAGCTGTTTTTT. Its protein product is CATSDLRRNTGELFF.

This sequence joins TRBV7-9 and TRBJ2-2; 7 bases are a match to TRBD1. CDR3 size: 18 residues. Per the germline V gene, CDR1 is SEHNR and CDR2 is FQNEAQ (reference sequence). Trimming removed 0 bases from V and 5 bases from J; junction bases left unmatched: 12. The CDR3 here is CASSLAPGQKAFTGELFF. CDR3 bases: TGTGCCAGCAGCTTAGCGCCGGGACAGAAAGCTTTTACCGGGGAGCTGTTTTTT.

This sequence joins TRBV2 and TRBJ1-1, with a weak D call TRBD1 (5 bases). Germline values: CDR1 SNHLY, CDR2 FYNNEI. Trimming took 6 bases from V and 3 from J, leaving 14 bases between them. This CDR3 is 14 amino acids long. The CDR3 region has the DNA TGTGCCAGCAGCCCCAGGGAAACCGACACTGAAGCTTTCTTT. Encoded protein: CASSPRETDTEAFF.

The chain carries TRBV10-3 and TRBJ1-5; TRBD1 aligns across 9 bases. The CDR3 is 14 amino acids. V was clipped by 10 bases and J by 6 bases; unmatched bases: 10. The germline V gene encodes CDR1 ENHRY and CDR2 SYGVKD. As DNA, the CDR3 is TGTGCCACAGACCCAACAGGGGGCGGTCAGCCCCAGCATTTT. Translation gives CATDPTGGGQPQHF.

The chain couples TRBV7-8 to TRBJ2-5; 7 bases are a match to TRBD1. The trim removed 5 bases at V and 4 bases at J, leaving 7 bases unmatched. Germline V gives CDR1 SGHVS, CDR2 FQNEAQ. The CDR3 length is 14 residues. The CDR3 loop reads CASSQTGRGETQYF. The DNA of the CDR3 is TGTGCCAGCAGCCAGACAGGGAGAGGAGAGACCCAGTACTTC. Based on the CDR3 plus reference TRBV7-8 and TRBJ2-5, the full variable domain is GAGVSQSPRYKVAKRGQDVALRCDPISGHVSLFWYQQALGQGPEFLTYFQNEAQLDKSGLPSDRFFAERPEGSVSTLKIQRTQQEDSAVYLCASSQTGRGETQYFGPGTRLLVL.

The rearrangement uses TRBV29-1 and TRBJ1-2; weak D call: TRBD1 (6 bases). The CDR3 totals 17 residues. The V end was cut by 0 bases, the J end by 2 bases, with 19 bases between. Germline V gene lookup returns CDR1 SQVTM and CDR2 ANQGSEA. CDR3 in DNA: TGCAGCGTTGAAGATCCCTGGACAGTGTTCTTAAACTATGGCTACACCTTC. Translating it yields CSVEDPWTVFLNYGYTF.